The sequence of this T cell receptor beta chain was determined in a study of shared clonotypes between healthy human individuals (TCRdb year 2020). Background for the entire study: Three men and a couple of women, aged 18 to 49 years, made up the cohort. Blood TCR repertoires of four to six healthy adults were deeply sequenced to estimate repertoire size and the extent of clonotype sharing between individuals. Between about 0.9 and 8.9 billion PBMCs per donor were obtained by leukapheresis. Per donor, three plates each were used for CD4 naive and CD4 memory, two for CD8 naive, and one for CD8 memory. To increase sequencing depth and limit assay-specific biases, different laboratories used diverse techniques to prepare libraries and sequence TCR repertoires.

Results the study describes overall, beyond this receptor: Compared with non-shared clonotypes, the clonotypes found in all four sorted-subset donors had higher generation probabilities. Pairwise subsampling indicated that sequencing depth was expected to affect the degree of clonotype sharing among donors. Even with the large sequencing depth, rarefaction of the sorted-subset datasets indicated that sequencing was incomplete. When a handful of donors were compared, the shared fraction of clonotypes was roughly 4.8% for naive CD4, less than 4% for naive CD8, 2.3% for memory CD4, and roughly 0.43% for memory CD8. Larger estimated clonotype richness was generally found for naive subsets than for memory subsets. Sampling was restricted to blood, and TCR repertoires in tissues likely differ from the TCR repertoires found in blood. Because the study included a small number of donors, the genetic and exposure-history diversity represented was limited.

A word on this clone: Its antigen is currently not known. No clone much larger than this one lies a single base away; base qualities are absent. At the DNA level, this CDR3 is encoded by other sequences in the same sample as well.

Donors were healthy HIV-negative adults with no recently reported acute infections or vaccinations. Only Caucasian adults living in Nashville, Tennessee, USA were represented among the donors. CD4+ T cells were enriched through magnetic negative selection, after which naive cells were positively selected on CD45RA and the remaining negative fraction served as the memory subset. Blood was collected by leukapheresis, and PBMCs were isolated by Ficoll-Histopaque density gradient centrifugation and then cryopreserved in liquid nitrogen vapor phase. Purity and quantity of every magnetically sorted T cell population were checked by analytical flow cytometry. Genomic DNA was isolated from each sorted fraction and quantified by UV absorbance on a Nanodrop 2000c. TCR CDR3 regions were amplified from genomic DNA by multiplex PCR using the deep immunoSEQ assay. Extracted genomic DNA from each cell subset was spread evenly across all wells of several immunoSEQ 96-well plates, with each plate serving as a replicate. For sorted subsets, each replicate PCR was loaded with around 200 ng genomic DNA, equivalent to 25,000 to 30,000 T cell genomes. Purified libraries were measured with a Qubit 3.0 fluorometer, size-checked on a Bioanalyzer 2100, and measured again with the KAPA Library Quantification kit. A separate single-read 150-cycle Illumina NextSeq 550 flow cell was used to sequence each immunoSEQ 96-well plate. The authors' pipeline ran thus. The immunoSEQ output contained only junctional sequences without quality scores, so filtering could not match that applied to full-length reads. Sequences were annotated with PyIR, a Python wrapper for IgBLAST v1.9, using IMGT germline references to assign V/J genes and CDR3. Any read was removed if the V/J assignment was weak (E-value above 1e-6), the CDR3 was missing, or the read contained stop codons, out-of-frame junctions, or ambiguous translated residues. V3J clonotypes were defined as sequences sharing an identical inferred V gene, J gene, and CDR3 amino acid sequence. The percentage overlap between two repertoires was calculated by dividing the number of shared unique clonotypes by the size of the smaller repertoire. Repertoire richness was assessed with RTK rarefaction, the Chao1 estimator, and Recon v2.1 estimates of unobserved clonotypes. OLGA was used to compute generation probabilities for all TCRbeta clonotypes that the gDNA method yielded from a handful of donors. Entries here come from immuneACCESS through TCRdb and include only in-frame sequences with V and J called. Some clones fail to appear in such tables; in the studies checked, an unresolved V gene covers under half of the shortfall, and the cause of the remainder is unknown. The V and J calls and clone size are taken from that table; D and trimming were inferred from the DNA. Across this sample there are around 990,000 clones, with roughly 80% seen only once. The top ten constitute roughly 0.83% of the sample.

The germline V gene (reference sequence) yields SGHAT for CDR1 and FQDESV for CDR2. CDR3 length: 14 amino acids, cysteine to phenylalanine. Only the CDR3 DNA stays, 42 bases, in frame from base 1. Cut back by 1 base and 0 bases, the V and J ends lie 4 bases apart. This chain joins TRBV11-1 to TRBJ2-4; no confident D gene assignment can be made. The clonotype originates from a man aged 18 to 29 in good health. Some clones in this sample may be carry-over from other donors' samples. Sequenced input: memory CD4+ T cells from PBMCs. Explained via the paper, the cell subset or site label denotes: CD45RA-negative fraction. The CDR3 reads CASSLGGAKNIQYF. The sequenced DNA: TGTGCCAGCAGCTTAGGGGGAGCCAAAAACATTCAGTACTTC.